This passage covers 27 T cell receptor beta chains from one sample sequenced in a study of cytomegalovirus exposure and HLA in healthy donors. The primer mix had 60 Vbeta and 13 Jbeta primers. Clones were read by immunoSEQ multiplex PCR, and TCRdb kept only the in-frame ones, dropping some. This sample has some 200,000 clones, with roughly 89% found just once. The specimen sequenced was PBMCs. The receptors come from a woman between 18 and 29 years old in good health and CMV-seronegative.

The CDR3 protein is CASSEGGHKNTEAFF. The CDR3 region has the DNA TGTGCCAGCAGTGAAGGGGGACACAAGAATACTGAAGCTTTCTTT. The chain carries TRBV25-1 and TRBJ1-1; TRBD1 might be the D (6 bases). The germline V gene has CDR1 MGHDK and CDR2 SYGVNS. The CDR3 runs to 15 residues. The V gene lost 2 bases and the J gene lost 5 bases, with 15 bases spanning the gap.

The chain carries TRBV19 and TRBJ1-2; 9 nucleotides agree with TRBD1. V was clipped by 8 bases and J by 1 base; unmatched bases: 8. The CDR3 contains 15 residues. In germline, CDR1 is LNHDA, CDR2 SQIVND (reference sequence). CDR3 DNA sequence: TGTGCCAGTTCAACCGGGACAGGGCTTAACTATGGCTACACCTTC. It specifies CASSTGTGLNYGYTF.

The chain combines TRBV27 with TRBJ1-5, with TRBD1 as a possible D gene (6 bases). Trimming took 2 bases from V and 6 from J, leaving 11 bases between them. The CDR3 has 14 amino acids. Germline loops: CDR1 MNHEY, CDR2 SMNVEV (reference sequence). The CDR3 DNA reads as TGTGCCAGCAGTTTAGTGGGGGCCAGTCAGCCCCAGCATTTT. Encoded protein: CASSLVGASQPQHF.

The rearrangement joins TRBV5-4 to TRBJ2-7, with 7 bases identical to TRBD1. Germline V lookup: CDR1 SGHNT, CDR2 YYREEE (reference sequence). The junction had 2 bases not matched to a gene; V was cut back by 3 bases and J by 2 bases. This CDR3 region has 13 residues. The CDR3 protein is CASSSGTAYEQYF. The CDR3 nucleotides are TGTGCCAGCAGCTCCGGGACAGCCTACGAGCAGTACTTC.

The CDR3 DNA reads as TGTGCCAGCAGCGTAGTTGGACTAGCGGGAGTAGGTCAGTTCTTC. It is translated as CASSVVGLAGVGQFF. This chain joins TRBV9 and TRBJ2-1; 13 bases are a match to TRBD2. This CDR3 has 15 residues. Germline CDR1 is SGDLS and CDR2 is YYNGEE. The V segment lost 0 bases and the J segment 13 bases; nucleotides outside the gene matches: 7.

This chain joins TRBV29-1 and TRBJ1-2; 9 bases are shared with TRBD1. The germline CDR1 and CDR2 sequences are SQVTM and ANQGSEA. The V and J ends lost 6 bases and 8 bases, in that order; junction bases with no gene match: 10. The CDR3 has 13 residues. CDR3 coding DNA: TGCAGCGTAATACAGGGGGCGTCAGGAGGCTACACCTTC. Its translation: CSVIQGASGGYTF.

The sample holds a few counts of this clone. The same CDR3 also results from other DNA sequences found in this sample. The CDR3 coding sequence is TGTGCCAGCAGTTTGGTTAGCGGGAACACCGGGGAGCTGTTTTTT. Translation gives CASSLVSGNTGELFF. The chain links TRBV27 to TRBJ2-2; D may be TRBD2 (6 bases). Trimming pared 3 bases from V and 1 base from J, leaving 9 bases between. The CDR3 has 15 amino acids. Germline V gene sequence: CDR1 MNHEY, CDR2 SMNVEV (reference sequence).

V usage is TRBV6-5 and J usage is TRBJ2-1; the D gene is possibly TRBD2 (5 bases). CDR3 length equals 12 residues. Trimming removed 2 bases from V and 10 bases from J, with 9 bases in between. Germline CDR1 and CDR2: MNHEY and SVGAGI. Here the CDR3 DNA reads TGTGCCAGCAGTTACCAACGAGGGGAGCAGTTCTTC. Protein: CASSYQRGEQFF.

In this sample, this clone turned up a few times. One junction end disagrees with the germline gene, perhaps due to a read error. The gene calls are TRBV7-9 and TRBJ2-2, with D possibly matching TRBD1 (5 bases). Per the germline V gene, CDR1 is SEHNR and CDR2 is FQNEAQ (reference sequence). The length of the CDR3 is 16 residues. The CDR3 is CSSSLARRGNTGELFF. CDR3 nucleotides: TGTTCCAGCAGCTTAGCTCGAAGGGGGAACACCGGGGAGCTGTTTTTT. Looking up the rest from reference TRBV7-9 and TRBJ2-2 gives the full variable domain: DTGVSQNPRHKITKRGQNVTFRCDPISEHNRLYWYRQTLGQGPEFLTYFQNEAQLEKSRLLSDRFSAERPKGSFSTLEIQRTEQGDSAMYLCSSSLARRGNTGELFFGEGSRLTVL.

This clone showed up just a few times. This chain connects TRBV7-2 to TRBJ2-1; 9 bases map to TRBD2. Germline V gives CDR1 SGHTA, CDR2 FQGNSA. This CDR3 has 15 residues. V trimming: 2 bases; J trimming: 7 bases; junction bases outside the gene matches: 6. The CDR3 protein is CASSLRREGLNEQFF. The CDR3 nucleotides are TGTGCCAGCAGCTTACGGCGGGAGGGATTGAATGAGCAGTTCTTC.

CDR3 amino acids: CASSLFLNYGYTF. Written as DNA, the CDR3 is TGTGCCAGCAGCTTATTCCTCAACTATGGCTACACCTTC. The chain carries TRBV7-9 and TRBJ1-2; no reliable D call. The CDR3 runs 13 residues. Trimming cost V 2 bases and J 2 bases, with 6 bases left between them. Germline loops: CDR1 SEHNR, CDR2 FQNEAQ (reference sequence).

Details on this clone: Within the sample, other DNA sequences also encode this same CDR3. The V gene is TRBV7-2, the J gene TRBJ1-1; D possibly corresponds to TRBD1 (5 bases). Germline V gene lookup returns CDR1 SGHTA and CDR2 FQGNSA. Trimming shortened V by 0 bases and J by 1 base, and 6 bases separated the two germline ends. This CDR3 has 14 residues. The CDR3 sequence is CASSLAGGNTEAFF. DNA for the CDR3: TGTGCCAGCAGCTTAGCGGGGGGGAACACTGAAGCTTTCTTT.

V usage is TRBV5-1 and J usage is TRBJ2-7; 8 positions match TRBD2. The CDR3 loop spans 15 amino acids. Germline loops: CDR1 SGHRS, CDR2 YFSETQ. The V segment lost 7 bases and the J segment 4 bases; nucleotides outside the gene matches: 13. The CDR3 spells CASAQVIAGMYEQYF. Here the CDR3 DNA reads TGCGCCAGCGCCCAAGTTATAGCGGGGATGTACGAGCAGTACTTC.

The V gene is TRBV25-1, the J gene TRBJ2-7, with TRBD2 matching over 7 bases. The CDR3 runs 13 residues. Losses at the gene ends were 3 bases for V and 3 bases for J; bases not matched to a gene: 2. CDR1 MGHDK and CDR2 SYGVNS come from the germline V gene. The CDR3 here is CASSEGGIYEQYF. The CDR3, as DNA: TGTGCCAGCAGTGAGGGGGGGATCTACGAGCAGTACTTC.

The V and J genes are TRBV19 and TRBJ2-1, with unresolved D. Trimming removed 5 bases from V and 8 bases from J, with 10 bases in between. The CDR3 covers 12 residues. The germline gives CDR1 LNHDA, CDR2 SQIVND (reference sequence). The CDR3 spells CASSLNLDEQFF. CDR3 in DNA: TGTGCCAGTAGTCTAAACTTGGATGAGCAGTTCTTC.

This chain joins TRBV7-9 and TRBJ2-1, with a weak D call TRBD1 (5 bases). V dropped 2 bases and J dropped 6 bases, with 11 bases sitting between them. The CDR3 runs 14 residues. CDR1 is SEHNR, CDR2 FQNEAQ, per germline (reference sequence). As DNA, the CDR3 is TGTGCCAGCAGCTTACAGGGTTACCTCAATGAGCAGTTCTTC. Its protein is CASSLQGYLNEQFF. Together with reference TRBV7-9 and TRBJ2-1, the CDR3 gives the full variable domain: DTGVSQNPRHKITKRGQNVTFRCDPISEHNRLYWYRQTLGQGPEFLTYFQNEAQLEKSRLLSDRFSAERPKGSFSTLEIQRTEQGDSAMYLCASSLQGYLNEQFFGPGTRLTVL.

The CDR3 nucleotides are TGCAGCGTTGAAGGTCTGGGGGCGATGGAGACCCAGTACTTC. Amino acid sequence: CSVEGLGAMETQYF. The chain combines TRBV29-1 with TRBJ2-5, with a weak D call TRBD1 (6 bases). The CDR3 loop spans 14 amino acids. CDR1 and CDR2 (germline): SQVTM, ANQGSEA. Trimming removed 1 base at V and 5 bases at J, with 14 bases between.

This rearrangement joins TRBV5-1 to TRBJ2-1; 9 nucleotides agree with TRBD2. The CDR3 is made up of 14 amino acids. Germline V gives CDR1 SGHRS, CDR2 YFSETQ. The V segment lost 4 bases and the J segment 8 bases; nucleotides outside the gene matches: 7. Written as DNA, the CDR3 is TGCGCCAGCAGCCCGGGACTAGCAGGCGATGAGCAGTTCTTC. This gives the protein CASSPGLAGDEQFF.

The chain's CDR3 is CASSAARDTLTYEQYF. CDR3 in DNA: TGCGCCAGCAGCGCCGCCCGGGATACTCTCACCTACGAGCAGTACTTC. The rearrangement joins TRBV5-1 to TRBJ2-7, with D perhaps matching TRBD2 (5 bases). The germline V and J ends were trimmed by 4 bases and 2 bases, with 19 bases remaining between them. Germline-derived CDR1 and CDR2 are SGHRS and YFSETQ. The CDR3 totals 16 residues. Full variable domain (remainder filled in from reference TRBV5-1 and TRBJ2-7): KAGVTQTPRYLIKTRGQQVTLSCSPISGHRSVSWYQQTPGQGLQFLFEYFSETQRNKGNFPGRFSGRQFSNSRSEMNVSTLELGDSALYLCASSAARDTLTYEQYFGPGTRLTVT.

This chain joins TRBV30 and TRBJ1-3; no reliable D call. The CDR3 loop spans 16 amino acids. Trimming took off 2 bases at V and 0 bases at J, with 14 bases between the two ends. In germline, CDR1 is GTSNPN, CDR2 SVGIG (reference sequence). Here the CDR3 DNA reads TGTGCCTGGAGTAACAGCCTTATCTCCTCTGGAAACACCATATATTTT. It specifies CAWSNSLISSGNTIYF.

The V call is TRBV11-3, the J call TRBJ1-4; 9 bases are shared with TRBD1. Germline CDR1 SGHNT, CDR2 YENEEA. CDR3 size: 14 residues. The V and J ends lost 5 bases and 7 bases, in that order; junction bases with no gene match: 5. The CDR3 DNA is TGTGCCAGCAGCCAACAGGGGGCGTTTGAAAAACTGTTTTTT. Its protein product is CASSQQGAFEKLFF.

CDR3 protein: CASSLVAAGPWGYTF. For the CDR3, the DNA is TGTGCCAGCAGCTTGGTTGCAGCAGGCCCCTGGGGCTACACCTTC. The chain links TRBV5-4 to TRBJ1-2; D ambiguous. V lost 0 bases and J lost 8, with 17 bases in between. The CDR3 loop spans 15 amino acids. Germline lookup yields CDR1 SGHNT and CDR2 YYREEE (reference sequence).

The chain employs TRBV9 and TRBJ1-1, with TRBD1 matching over 7 bases. In germline, CDR1 is SGDLS, CDR2 YYNGEE. This CDR3 has 14 residues. J was trimmed by 0 bases and V by 4 bases; bases with no gene match: 3. The CDR3 here is CASSPQGMNTEAFF. DNA for the CDR3: TGTGCCAGCAGCCCACAGGGGATGAACACTGAAGCTTTCTTT. The full variable domain, with the rest looked up from reference TRBV9 and TRBJ1-1, is DSGVTQTPKHLITATGQRVTLRCSPRSGDLSVYWYQQSLDQGLQFLIQYYNGEERAKGNILERFSAQQFPDLHSELNLSSLELGDSALYFCASSPQGMNTEAFFGQGTRLTVV.

This chain links TRBV13 with TRBJ2-5, with 15 nucleotides matching TRBD2. V gave up 3 bases and J gave up 4 bases; unmatched junction bases: 6. From germline, CDR1 is PRHDT and CDR2 FYEKMQ (reference sequence). The CDR3 extends over 17 amino acids. The CDR3 spells CASSFQGLAGGRETQYF. The CDR3 bases are TGTGCCAGCAGCTTCCAGGGACTAGCGGGGGGTAGAGAGACCCAGTACTTC.

The chain links TRBV13 to TRBJ1-6; the D is unclear. Trimming shortened V by 1 base and J by 0 bases, and 7 bases separated the two germline ends. The CDR3 is 16 residues long. Germline lookup yields CDR1 PRHDT and CDR2 FYEKMQ (reference sequence). The CDR3 here is CASSLEGSSYNSPLHF. CDR3 nucleotide sequence: TGTGCCAGCAGCTTAGAAGGGAGCTCCTATAATTCACCCCTCCACTTT.

The chain joins TRBV13 to TRBJ2-7; 7 nucleotides match TRBD2. Germline lookup yields CDR1 PRHDT and CDR2 FYEKMQ (reference sequence). V lost 4 bases to trimming and J lost 0 bases; unmatched junction nucleotides: 3. This CDR3 spans 14 amino acids. The CDR3 protein is CASSSLASSYEQYF. The DNA of the CDR3 is TGTGCCAGCAGCTCACTAGCGAGCTCCTACGAGCAGTACTTC.

This clone was picked up a small number of times. The chain links TRBV19 to TRBJ2-2; D is undetermined. Germline lookup yields CDR1 LNHDA and CDR2 SQIVND (reference sequence). Between the trimmed V and J ends, which lost 1 base and 6 bases, there was a span of 12 bases. There are 15 residues in the CDR3. The CDR3 DNA reads TGTGCCAGTAGTATAGTCATAATTAGTTCCGGGGAGCTGTTTTTT. Translated: CASSIVIISSGELFF.